This paragraph covers one T cell receptor beta chain sequence. RNA, at about 0.5 to 1 ug, was reverse transcribed with random hexamers. Using its own MiXCR run on the immunoSEQ multiplex PCR reads, TCRdb lists one record per CDR3 protein. This sample yields about 240,000 distinct CDR3 sequences, of which almost 97% are seen a single time; less than 0.11% belongs to the top ten. These data come from a study of CD8 T cells in Susac syndrome. CDR1 and CDR2 from the germline V gene are KGHSH and LQKENI. The CDR3 consists of 16 residues. J gave up 12 bases and V 4 bases, and 19 bases lay outside the gene matches.

The V and J genes are TRBV18 and TRBJ1-2, with 8 bases that match TRBD1. Specimen: CD4+ T cells from PBMCs. The source is a human donor with Susac syndrome. The CDR3 DNA follows: TGTGCCAGCTCACATGAAACATGGACAGGGCGTATCGCGGACACCTTC. Encoded protein: CASSHETWTGRIADTF.